The 9 T cell receptor beta chains listed next were all sequenced from one sample in a study of tumor and adjacent non-tumor tissue in lung cancer. The library came from three nested PCR rounds adapted from ARM-PCR protocols. One entry per CDR3 protein, called by TCRdb with MiXCR from the multiplex PCR reads. The sample includes approximately 100,000 distinct CDR3 sequences, over 55% of them seen just once. This sample's RNA came from whole unsorted tissue. Distant lung tissue was collected more than 3 cm away from the tumor edge. The sequenced sample was distant non-tumor lung tissue. Source of these receptors: a man aged 25-45 years with non-small cell lung cancer.

About this clonotype: The CDR3 end shows no conserved phenylalanine or tryptophan, and so a read error is likely. J is TRBJ1-5 and V is TRBV5-6; 11 nucleotides line up with TRBD1. The closer fit of TRBJ2-3 to the DNA end suggests the J call may be wrong. The CDR3 has 16 residues. Germline values: CDR1 SGHDT, CDR2 YYEEEE. CDR3 bases: TGTGCCAGCAGCCAAGGGACAGGGGGGAGCAATCAGCCCCAGTATTCT. Residues: CASSQGTGGSNQPQYS.

On this clonotype itself: This clone may be a read error of a much larger clone one base away. The chain joins TRBV24-1 to TRBJ2-1; 12 nucleotides agree with TRBD1. CDR1 KGHDR and CDR2 SFDVKD come from the germline V gene. Germline trimming cut 4 bases from V and 8 bases from J; bases unmatched to any gene: 8. The CDR3 consists of 16 residues. The DNA of the CDR3 is TGTGCCACCAGTGACTTCCGGGGACAGGGGGCCGATGAGCAGTTCTTC. Translated: CATSDFRGQGADEQFF.

The J gene is TRBJ1-2, the V gene TRBV20-1; D is ambiguous. V lost 7 bases and J 3 bases, leaving 18 bases between the germline ends. The CDR3 spans 14 residues. CDR1 and CDR2 from the germline V gene are DFQATT and SNEGSKA (reference sequence). The CDR3: CSDPLLGDDYGYTF. The CDR3 nucleotides are TGCAGTGATCCTCTACTGGGAGACGACTATGGCTACACCTTC.

Note on this clonotype: In this CDR3 the conserved last residue, phenylalanine or tryptophan, is missing, so a read error is likely. This chain uses TRBV20-1 with TRBJ2-5; no definite D call. The CDR3 is 13 residues long. The germline V gene has CDR1 DFQATT and CDR2 SNEGSKA (reference sequence). This chain's CDR3 is CSARRVSQGTQYL. Written as DNA, the CDR3 is TGCAGTGCTAGAAGGGTTTCTCAAGGGACCCAGTACTTG.

This clonotype was detected many times. This CDR3 reads CASSIGGGSLDTQYF. The CDR3 DNA follows: TGTGCCAGCAGCATAGGGGGAGGGAGTTTGGATACGCAGTATTTT. The V call is TRBV7-3, the J call TRBJ2-3; D may be TRBD2 (7 bases). V was shortened by 5 bases and J by 6 bases, with 18 bases between the two germline ends. Germline V gene data show CDR1 as SGHTA and CDR2 as FQGTGA. The CDR3 runs to 15 residues. The variable domain in full, completed from reference TRBV7-3 and TRBJ2-3, reads GAGVSQTPSNKVTEKGKYVELRCDPISGHTALYWYRQSLGQGPEFLIYFQGTGAADDSGLPNDRFFAVRPEGSVSTLKIQRTERGDSAVYLCASSIGGGSLDTQYFGPGTRLTVL.

About this clonotype itself: One junction end disagrees with the germline gene, perhaps due to a read error. This chain uses TRBV20-1 with TRBJ1-3; D is unresolved. Germline loops: CDR1 DFQATT, CDR2 SNEGSKA (reference sequence). This CDR3 comprises 14 residues. CDR3 sequence reads: CSARRPASGSTIYF. In nucleotides, the CDR3 is TGTAGTGCTAGAAGACCGGCCTCTGGAAGCACCATATATTTT.

Regarding this clonotype: A much larger clone lies one base from this, so it may be a read error. The V and J genes are TRBV5-4 and TRBJ2-3; TRBD2 matches 9 bases. The V gene's germline CDR1 is SGHNT and CDR2 YYREEE (reference sequence). The CDR3 contains 16 residues. The CDR3 spells CTSTLQGGRARDTQYF. Here the CDR3 DNA reads TGTACCAGCACCCTGCAAGGCGGGAGGGCCAGAGATACGCAGTATTTT.

This clonotype showed up just once. This chain uses TRBV13 with TRBJ2-7; D unresolved. The CDR3 has 13 residues. Germline loops: CDR1 PRHDT, CDR2 FYEKMQ (reference sequence). V lost 2 bases and J 5 bases, leaving 10 bases between the germline ends. The CDR3, as DNA: TGTGCCAGCAGCTTATTGCCGGGTGACGAGCAGTACTTC. It translates to CASSLLPGDEQYF.

The chain uses TRBV11-1 and TRBJ2-1; D is unclear. There are 13 residues in the CDR3. V shed 4 bases and J shed 5 bases, with 9 bases lying between them. Per the germline V gene, CDR1 is SGHAT and CDR2 is FQDESV (reference sequence). The CDR3 region is CASSSSRDNEQFF. CDR3 nucleotides: TGTGCCAGCAGCTCCTCTCGCGACAATGAGCAGTTCTTC.